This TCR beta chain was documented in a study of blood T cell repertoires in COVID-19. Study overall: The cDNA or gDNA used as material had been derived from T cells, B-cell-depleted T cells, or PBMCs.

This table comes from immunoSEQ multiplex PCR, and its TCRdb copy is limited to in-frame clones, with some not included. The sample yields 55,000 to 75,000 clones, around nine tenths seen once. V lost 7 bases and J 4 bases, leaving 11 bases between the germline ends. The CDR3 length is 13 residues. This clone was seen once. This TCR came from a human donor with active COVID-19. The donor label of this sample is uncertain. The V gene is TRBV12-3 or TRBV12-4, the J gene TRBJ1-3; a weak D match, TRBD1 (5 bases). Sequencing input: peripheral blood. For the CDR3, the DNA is TGTGCCAGCACAAGACAGCTAGGAAACACCATATATTTT. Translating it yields CASTRQLGNTIYF.